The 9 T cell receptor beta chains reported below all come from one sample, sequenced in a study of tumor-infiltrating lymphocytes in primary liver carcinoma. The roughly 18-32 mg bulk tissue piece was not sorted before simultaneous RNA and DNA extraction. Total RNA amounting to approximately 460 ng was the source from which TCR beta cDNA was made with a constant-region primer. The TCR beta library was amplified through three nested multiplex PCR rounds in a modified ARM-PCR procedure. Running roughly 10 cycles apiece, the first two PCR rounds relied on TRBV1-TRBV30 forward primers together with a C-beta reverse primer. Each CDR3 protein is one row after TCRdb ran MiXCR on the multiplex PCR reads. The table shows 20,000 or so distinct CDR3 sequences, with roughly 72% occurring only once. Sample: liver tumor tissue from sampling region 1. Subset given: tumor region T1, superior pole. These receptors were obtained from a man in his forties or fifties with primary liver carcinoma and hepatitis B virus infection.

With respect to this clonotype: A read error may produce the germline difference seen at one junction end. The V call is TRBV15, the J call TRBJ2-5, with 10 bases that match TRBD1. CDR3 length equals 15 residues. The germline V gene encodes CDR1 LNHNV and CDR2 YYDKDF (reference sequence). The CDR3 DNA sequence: TGTGCCACCAGCAACTGGACAGGGGGTGGAGAGACCCTGTACTTC. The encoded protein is CATSNWTGGGETLYF.

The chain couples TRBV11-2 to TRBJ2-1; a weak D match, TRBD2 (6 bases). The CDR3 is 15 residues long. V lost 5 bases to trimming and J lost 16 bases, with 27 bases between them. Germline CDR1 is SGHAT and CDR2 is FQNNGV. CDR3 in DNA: TGTGCCAGCAGCCCCCAGCAGGAGGGATTGGGTGAACAATTCTTC. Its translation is CASSPQQEGLGEQFF.

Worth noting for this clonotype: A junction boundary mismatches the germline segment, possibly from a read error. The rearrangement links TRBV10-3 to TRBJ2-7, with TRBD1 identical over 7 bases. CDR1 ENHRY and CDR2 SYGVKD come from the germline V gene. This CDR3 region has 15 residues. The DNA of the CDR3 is TGTGCCACCGCACCTAATAGGGGGCCGTCCTACGAGCGGTACTTC. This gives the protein CATAPNRGPSYERYF.

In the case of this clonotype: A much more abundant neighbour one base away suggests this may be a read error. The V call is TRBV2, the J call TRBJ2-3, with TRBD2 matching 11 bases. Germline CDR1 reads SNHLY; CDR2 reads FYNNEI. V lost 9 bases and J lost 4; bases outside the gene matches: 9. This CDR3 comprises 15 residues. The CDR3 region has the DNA TGTGCCAGGACGGGACTAGCGGTAATTCCAGATACGCAGTATTTT. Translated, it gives CARTGLAVIPDTQYF.

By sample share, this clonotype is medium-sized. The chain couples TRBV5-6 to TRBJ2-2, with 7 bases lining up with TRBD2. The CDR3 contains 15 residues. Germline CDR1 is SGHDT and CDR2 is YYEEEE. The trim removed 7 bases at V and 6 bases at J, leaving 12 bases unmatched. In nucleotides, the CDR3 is TGTGCCAGCTACGTATACGGGAGGAGTCCCGGGGAGCTGTTTTTT. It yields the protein CASYVYGRSPGELFF.

In nucleotides, the CDR3 is TGCAGTGCATCACTCCGCTCCTACGAGCAGTACTTC. It translates to CSASLRSYEQYF. The chain links TRBV20-1 to TRBJ2-7; D is uncertain. This CDR3 is built from 12 residues. V was shortened by 6 bases and J by 0 bases, with 9 bases between the two germline ends. Germline values: CDR1 DFQATT, CDR2 SNEGSKA (reference sequence).

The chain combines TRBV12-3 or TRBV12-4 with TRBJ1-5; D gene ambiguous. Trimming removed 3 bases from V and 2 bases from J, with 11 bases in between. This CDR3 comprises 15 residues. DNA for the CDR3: TGTGCCAGCAGTTTTGAGCGAGGAGGCAATCAGCCCCAGCATTTT. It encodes CASSFERGGNQPQHF.

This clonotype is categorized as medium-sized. Here the CDR3 reads CASSYRPDGNEQFF. The CDR3 coding sequence is TGTGCCAGCAGTTACCGACCCGACGGCAATGAGCAGTTCTTC. The chain links TRBV6-2 or TRBV6-3 to TRBJ2-1; D not certain. The V gene's germline CDR1 is MNHEY and CDR2 SVGEGT. Trimming removed 2 bases from V and 6 bases from J, with 11 bases in between. This CDR3 comprises 14 residues.

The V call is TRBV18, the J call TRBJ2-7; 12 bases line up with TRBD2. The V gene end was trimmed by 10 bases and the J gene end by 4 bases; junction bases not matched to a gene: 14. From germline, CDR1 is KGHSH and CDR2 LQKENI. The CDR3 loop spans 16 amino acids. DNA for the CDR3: TGTGCCAACCCACAAACGACTAGCGGGAGTACATACGAGCAGTACTTC. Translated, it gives CANPQTTSGSTYEQYF.